Below are 25 T cell receptor beta chains sequenced from a single sample in a study of Ad26.COV2.S vaccination and SARS-CoV-2 variants. Data came from immunoSEQ multiplex PCR; TCRdb stores just in-frame clones and leaves some out. The repertoire holds about 440,000 clones, with 90% as singletons. As to treatment: around 19 received Ad26.COV2.S at low or high dose, single or two shots; roughly five received placebo; per-sample allocation not given. Vaccine and placebo recipients were sampled on day 63 after the first injection. Material: peripheral blood, obtained in a trial of Ad26.COV2.S vaccine versus placebo. The receptors derive from a person aged 18-65 years who received the Ad26.COV2.S COVID-19 vaccine or a placebo.

This clone occurred once. The J gene is TRBJ2-3, the V gene TRBV28; D is uncertain. CDR3 size: 16 residues. Trimming stripped 1 base from V and 1 base from J, with 12 bases between. Germline CDR1 is MDHEN and CDR2 is SYDVKM. CDR3 loop: CASSLFGEWGTDTQYF. The CDR3, as DNA: TGTGCCAGCAGTTTATTTGGGGAATGGGGCACAGATACGCAGTATTTT.

V gene TRBV9 combines with J gene TRBJ2-1; D tentatively fits TRBD1 or TRBD2 (5 bases each). Per germline, CDR1 SGDLS and CDR2 YYNGEE. Trimming stripped 0 bases from V and 5 bases from J, with 6 bases between. The length of the CDR3 is 13 residues. The CDR3 region has the DNA TGTGCCAGCAGCGTAGGAGGGGACAATGAGCAGTTCTTC. This sequence encodes CASSVGGDNEQFF.

V and J are TRBV27 and TRBJ1-5; 7 bases line up with TRBD1. Looked up from germline, CDR1 is MNHEY and CDR2 is SMNVEV (reference sequence). Trimming cost V 5 bases and J 4 bases; bases outside gene matches: 11. This CDR3 spans 16 amino acids. DNA for the CDR3: TGTGCCAGCAGTAACCCGGGACAGATCTCGAATCAGCCCCAGCATTTT. It encodes CASSNPGQISNQPQHF.

The J gene is TRBJ1-5, the V gene TRBV20-1; D gene ambiguous. With 4 bases removed from V and 6 bases from J, the gap between germline ends came to 4 bases. The CDR3 contains 10 residues. Per germline, CDR1 DFQATT and CDR2 SNEGSKA (reference sequence). For the CDR3, the DNA is TGCAGTGCTAACCCTCAGCCCCAGCATTTT. As protein: CSANPQPQHF.

This chain joins TRBV9 and TRBJ2-1; D is possibly TRBD1 or TRBD2 (7 bases each). The CDR3 loop spans 16 amino acids. Looked up from germline, CDR1 is SGDLS and CDR2 is YYNGEE. Trimming stripped 0 bases from V and 9 bases from J, with 19 bases between. CDR3 in DNA: TGTGCCAGCAGCGTAGGTGGGGGAGGGGACAGCGGTGAGCAGTTCTTC. Translation: CASSVGGGGDSGEQFF.

This clone was counted only a few times. J is TRBJ1-4 and V is TRBV1; TRBD1 is taken as the D call from the table, unchecked against the DNA. TRBV1 is a known pseudogene. The CDR3 is 15 amino acids. The CDR3 region is CTSSQQGATNEKLFF. CDR3 DNA: TGCACCAGCAGCCAACAGGGGGCAACTAATGAAAAACTGTTTTTT.

The V gene is TRBV15, the J gene TRBJ1-4; D is uncertain. With 3 bases removed from V and 7 bases from J, the gap between germline ends came to 15 bases. The CDR3 consists of 15 residues. CDR1 and CDR2 (germline): LNHNV, YYDKDF (reference sequence). CDR3 DNA sequence: TGTGCCACCAGCAGGGCGGGTGGGGTCGGTGAAAAACTGTTTTTT. Translated, it gives CATSRAGGVGEKLFF. Filled out from reference TRBV15 and TRBJ1-4, the complete variable domain reads DAMVIQNPRYQVTQFGKPVTLSCSQTLNHNVMYWYQQKSSQAPKLLFHYYDKDFNNEADTPDNFQSRRPNTSFCFLDIRSPGLGDTAMYLCATSRAGGVGEKLFFGSGTQLSVL.

The DNA for the CDR3 is TGTGCCAGCAGCTTGGGGCAGGAGACCTACGAGCAGTACTTC. Translated: CASSLGQETYEQYF. This sequence joins TRBV5-4 and TRBJ2-7; no definite D call. This CDR3 comprises 14 residues. V was cut by 0 bases and J by 2 bases, with 9 bases left in between. CDR1 SGHNT and CDR2 YYREEE come from the germline V gene (reference sequence). Full variable domain (outside the CDR3, taken from reference TRBV5-4 and TRBJ2-7): ETGVTQSPTHLIKTRGQQVTLRCSSQSGHNTVSWYQQALGQGPQFIFQYYREEENGRGNFPPRFSGLQFPNYSSELNVNALELDDSALYLCASSLGQETYEQYFGPGTRLTVT.

The chain is built from TRBV21-1 and TRBJ2-7; TRBD1 is the table's D call, not checked against the DNA. TRBV21-1 is a known pseudogene. The CDR3 consists of 16 residues. Written as DNA, the CDR3 is TGTGCCAGCAGCAAAGAATGGGGGCACAGCTCCTACGAGCAGTACTTC. Encoded protein: CASSKEWGHSSYEQYF.

This clone was detected once. This chain joins TRBV13 and TRBJ2-6; D assignment may be TRBD1 or TRBD2 (5 bases each). Per germline, CDR1 PRHDT and CDR2 FYEKMQ (reference sequence). The CDR3 has 16 residues. V lost 5 bases and J 4 bases, leaving 15 bases between the germline ends. The CDR3 sequence is CASSPGLGVGANVLTF. The CDR3 nucleotides read TGTGCCAGCAGCCCGGGGCTCGGGGTCGGGGCCAACGTCCTGACTTTC.

With respect to this clone: Other DNA sequences in this specimen translate into the identical CDR3. The chain couples TRBV20-1 to TRBJ2-5, with a weak D call TRBD1 (5 bases). Germline CDR1 reads DFQATT; CDR2 reads SNEGSKA (reference sequence). The CDR3 runs to 11 residues. Trimming left V 3 bases short and J 3 bases short, with 5 bases between. The CDR3 coding sequence is TGCAGTGCTAGCAGGGAAGAGACCCAGTACTTC. Protein: CSASREETQYF.

The V call is TRBV29-1, the J call TRBJ2-1, with D perhaps matching TRBD1 or TRBD2 (6 bases each). This CDR3 spans 15 amino acids. Germline assignment: CDR1 SQVTM and CDR2 ANQGSEA. Trimming removed 5 bases from V and 8 bases from J, with 22 bases in between. The DNA of the CDR3 is TGCAGCGTTCTTTCGGGGGCAAGGTTGTTGGATGAGCAGTTCTTC. Translated: CSVLSGARLLDEQFF.

The chain carries TRBV7-2 and TRBJ2-5, with 9 bases identical to TRBD2. This CDR3 is 17 amino acids long. Germline CDR1 is SGHTA and CDR2 is FQGNSA. V lost 2 bases and J lost 5; bases outside the gene matches: 12. CDR3 coding DNA: TGTGCCAGCAGCTTAAGGACCAGTAGCGGGGGCGGGGAGACCCAGTACTTC. Translation gives CASSLRTSSGGGETQYF.

The count of this clone is one. The gene calls are TRBV28 and TRBJ2-1; 11 nucleotides align to TRBD2. Trimming removed 8 bases from V and 6 bases from J; junction bases left unmatched: 6. The germline V gene encodes CDR1 MDHEN and CDR2 SYDVKM. The CDR3 spans 14 residues. The CDR3 DNA sequence: TGTGCCAGCTTAGCGGGAGGGCCCAGCAATGAGCAGTTCTTC. It encodes CASLAGGPSNEQFF.

This chain uses TRBV18 with TRBJ2-1; D possibly uses TRBD1 or TRBD2 (6 bases each). Trimming removed 0 bases at V and 0 bases at J, with 21 bases between. CDR3 length: 20 amino acids. Germline lookup yields CDR1 KGHSH and CDR2 LQKENI. CDR3 sequence: CASSPPSGLGGGGSYNEQFF. CDR3 in DNA: TGTGCCAGCTCACCACCGAGTGGGCTAGGGGGAGGTGGCTCCTACAATGAGCAGTTCTTC.

This chain joins TRBV2 and TRBJ2-1; no clear D gene. The CDR3 spans 16 residues. Trimming removed 3 bases at V and 4 bases at J, with 16 bases between. Germline V gene lookup returns CDR1 SNHLY and CDR2 FYNNEI. CDR3 sequence reads: CASSDRGTEAYNEQFF. In nucleotides, the CDR3 is TGTGCCAGCAGTGACCGTGGCACAGAAGCTTACAATGAGCAGTTCTTC. The full variable domain, completed using reference TRBV2 and TRBJ2-1, is EPEVTQTPSHQVTQMGQEVILRCVPISNHLYFYWYRQILGQKVEFLVSFYNNEISEKSEIFDDQFSVERPDGSNFTLKIRSTKLEDSAMYFCASSDRGTEAYNEQFFGPGTRLTVL.

This rearrangement joins TRBV2 to TRBJ2-5; 8 bases are shared with TRBD2. The V gene end was trimmed by 5 bases and the J gene end by 5 bases; junction bases not matched to a gene: 10. Germline values: CDR1 SNHLY, CDR2 FYNNEI. This CDR3 has 15 amino acids. The chain's CDR3 is CASSPSAGDSETQYF. The CDR3 nucleotides are TGTGCCAGCAGTCCGTCAGCGGGAGATAGTGAGACCCAGTACTTC.

This chain uses TRBV5-1 with TRBJ2-1; TRBD1 or TRBD2 may be the D gene (6 bases each). From germline, CDR1 is SGHRS and CDR2 YFSETQ. The CDR3 spans 15 residues. Trimming cost V 2 bases and J 6 bases, with 15 bases left between them. DNA for the CDR3: TGCGCCAGCAGCTTTGGAGGGGGAGGTGGCAATGAGCAGTTCTTC. It encodes CASSFGGGGGNEQFF.

This rearrangement joins TRBV4-2 to TRBJ2-1, with D possibly TRBD2 on 5 matching bases. Germline values: CDR1 LGHNA, CDR2 YNFKEQ. Trimming left V 4 bases short and J 0 bases short, with 13 bases between. The CDR3 covers 16 residues. The CDR3 region is CASSRERESSYNEQFF. In nucleotides, the CDR3 is TGTGCCAGCAGCCGGGAGAGGGAAAGCTCCTACAATGAGCAGTTCTTC.

V gene TRBV5-1 combines with J gene TRBJ2-3; TRBD1 matches at 7 bases. The junction had 6 bases not matched to a gene; V was cut back by 3 bases and J by 2 bases. Germline values: CDR1 SGHRS, CDR2 YFSETQ. The CDR3 covers 15 residues. In DNA, the CDR3 is TGCGCCAGCAGCTGGAAGGGGGCAAACACAGATACGCAGTATTTT. This encodes CASSWKGANTDTQYF.

V is TRBV6-5 and J is TRBJ2-1; D remains unclear. The ends were cut back, 7 bases at V and 5 bases at J, with 9 bases in the middle. CDR3 length equals 12 residues. Germline CDR1 is MNHEY and CDR2 is SVGAGI. CDR3 bases: TGTGCCAGCACACAGACCAACAATGAGCAGTTCTTC. It is translated as CASTQTNNEQFF.

The sample holds a few counts of this clone. This rearrangement joins TRBV6-2 or TRBV6-3 to TRBJ1-5, with D maybe TRBD1 (5 bases). The length of the CDR3 is 12 residues. Looked up from germline, CDR1 is MNHEY and CDR2 is SVGEGT. Trimming stripped 2 bases from V and 7 bases from J, with 6 bases between. CDR3 region: CASSYGGQPQHF. The CDR3 region has the DNA TGTGCCAGCAGTTACGGGGGGCAGCCCCAGCATTTT.

The V call is TRBV5-1, the J call TRBJ1-3; TRBD1 might be the D (5 bases). Germline V gene lookup returns CDR1 SGHRS and CDR2 YFSETQ. The CDR3 totals 15 residues. Trimming removed 3 bases at V and 3 bases at J, with 13 bases between. CDR3 nucleotide sequence: TGCGCCAGCAGCTCGGGGGGATTTCGTGGAAACACCATATATTTT. This gives the protein CASSSGGFRGNTIYF.

The chain has TRBV7-6 and TRBJ1-3; TRBD1 might be the D (5 bases). The CDR3 sequence is 15 residues long. Trimming cost V 1 base and J 2 bases, with 9 bases left between them. Germline V gene lookup returns CDR1 SGHVS and CDR2 FNYEAQ. The CDR3 here is CASSLVGTTGNTIYF. CDR3 bases: TGTGCCAGCAGCTTAGTGGGGACTACTGGAAACACCATATATTTT.

This clone was observed once. The chain carries TRBV28 and TRBJ2-1; weak D call: TRBD1 (6 bases). Deletions cut 3 bases from V and 3 bases from J, with 12 bases between. Germline V gives CDR1 MDHEN, CDR2 SYDVKM. This CDR3 contains 15 residues. The CDR3: CASSFPQGHYNEQFF. CDR3 DNA sequence: TGTGCCAGCAGTTTCCCACAGGGACACTACAATGAGCAGTTCTTC.